This T cell receptor beta chain stems from a study of shared clonotypes between healthy human individuals. Overall study: Used for every donor were three CD4 naive, three CD4 memory, two CD8 naive and one CD8 memory plate. Findings of the study overall: The naive CD4 repertoires of a few donors were compared, and about 5% of clonotypes were shared.

Naive CD8 cells lacked CD45RO and underwent positive selection for CCR7, leaving out terminally differentiated effector memory CD45RA+ cells. The length of the CDR3 is 15 residues. The V and J ends lost 5 bases and 0 bases respectively, with 10 bases between them. Per the germline V gene, CDR1 is SGHVS and CDR2 is FQNEAQ. Concerning this clone itself: Its antigen is unidentified.

Profiling relied on immunoSEQ multiplex PCR, and the TCRdb table lists in-frame clones only, not all of them. The table has roughly 2,000,000 clones, roughly 93% seen once; the top ten hold approximately 1.7%. The source of this sequence is a young man in good health. Some clones in this sample may be carry-over from other donors' samples. The chain is built from TRBV7-8 and TRBJ2-2; D might be TRBD1 (5 bases). The sample taken for sequencing was naive CD8+ T cells from PBMCs. The CDR3 nucleotides are TGTGCCAGCAGCCTCAGGGAATCGAACACCGGGGAGCTGTTTTTT. Residues: CASSLRESNTGELFF.